The rows below give T cell receptor gamma chains drawn from one sample of a study of intestinal T cells in coeliac disease. TCRdb reprocessed the multiplex PCR reads through CATT. This table holds about 2,400 gamma-chain clones, around 45% found once. The sample was a duodenal biopsy. These receptors were collected from a human donor with celiac disease. Each CDR3 is given with its conserved first and last residue. Clone size is shown for a subset of rows, as once, few, many or a class of expanded clone.

V gene,clone size,J gene,CDR3 DNA,CDR3 protein
TRGV4,NA,TRGJ1/TRGJ2,TGTGCCACCTGGGATGGGCCGCGTTACTATAAGAAACTCTTT,CATWDGPRYYKKLF
TRGV9,few,TRGJ1/TRGJ2,TGTGCCTTGTGGGAGGTGCGGGAGAAACTCTTT,CALWEVREKLF
TRGV3,NA,TRGJ1/TRGJ2,TGCGCCACTGGGACAGGCTCTTATTATAAGAAACTCTTT,CATGTGSYYKKLF
TRGV2,NA,TRGJ1/TRGJ2,TGTGCCACCTGGGACGGGCATCTTGGAAATTATTATAAGAAACTCTTT,CATWDGHLGNYYKKLF
TRGV2,NA,TRGJP2,TGTGCCACCTGGGAGGGCCCGGGGGTAGGTAGTGATTGGATCAAGACGTTT,CATWEGPGVGSDWIKTF
TRGV9,NA,TRGJ1/TRGJ2,TGTGCCTTGTGGGGGGTGAGACGGGATTATAAGAAACTCTTT,CALWGVRRDYKKLF
TRGV4,NA,TRGJP1,TGTGCCACCTGGGATGATAGGGCTGGGGGTGGGTGGTTTAAGATATTT,CATWDDRAGGGWFKIF
TRGV4,NA,TRGJ1/TRGJ2,TGTGCCACTGGATCCCAGGTTTATTATAAGAAACTCTTT,CATGSQVYYKKLF
TRGV10,large,TRGJ1/TRGJ2,TGTGCTGCGTGGGATTTTATTAGGGGGAAACTCTTT,CAAWDFIRGKLF
TRGV3,NA,TRGJP1,TGTGCCACCTGGGACCTTACCACCGGTTGGTTCAAGATATTT,CATWDLTTGWFKIF
TRGV2,NA,TRGJ1/TRGJ2,TGTGCCACCTGGGAGGCCGGGCAGTATTATAAGAAACTCTTT,CATWEAGQYYKKLF
TRGV2,once,TRGJ1/TRGJ2,TGTGCCACCTGGGACGGGCAAATTTATTATAAGAAACTCTTT,CATWDGQIYYKKLF
TRGV9,NA,TRGJP2,TGTGCCTTGTGGGGGGCCTCTAACTATTGGATCAAGACGTTT,CALWGASNYWIKTF
TRGV9,large,TRGJ1/TRGJ2,TGTGCCTTGTGGGAGGGTTGGTATAATAAGAAACTCTTT,CALWEGWYNKKLF
TRGV11,NA,TRGJ1/TRGJ2,NA,CTTVPAGWGKLF